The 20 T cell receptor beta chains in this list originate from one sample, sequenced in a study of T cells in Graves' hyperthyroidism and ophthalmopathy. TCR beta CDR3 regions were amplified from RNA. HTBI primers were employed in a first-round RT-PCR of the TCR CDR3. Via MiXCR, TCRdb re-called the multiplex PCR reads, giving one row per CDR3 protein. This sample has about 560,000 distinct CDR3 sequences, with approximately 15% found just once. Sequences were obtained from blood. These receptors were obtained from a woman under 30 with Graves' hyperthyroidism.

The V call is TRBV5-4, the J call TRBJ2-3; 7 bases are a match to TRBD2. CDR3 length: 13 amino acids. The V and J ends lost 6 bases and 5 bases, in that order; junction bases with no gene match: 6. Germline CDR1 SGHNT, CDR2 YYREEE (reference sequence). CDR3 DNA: TGTGCCAGCATGTGGACTAGAAGAGATACGCAGTATTTT. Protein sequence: CASMWTRRDTQYF.

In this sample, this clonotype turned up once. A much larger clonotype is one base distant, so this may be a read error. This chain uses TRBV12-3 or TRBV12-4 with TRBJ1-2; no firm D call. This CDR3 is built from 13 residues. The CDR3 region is CASSLKTNYGYIF. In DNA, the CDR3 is TGTGCCAGCAGTTTAAAAACTAACTATGGCTACATCTTC.

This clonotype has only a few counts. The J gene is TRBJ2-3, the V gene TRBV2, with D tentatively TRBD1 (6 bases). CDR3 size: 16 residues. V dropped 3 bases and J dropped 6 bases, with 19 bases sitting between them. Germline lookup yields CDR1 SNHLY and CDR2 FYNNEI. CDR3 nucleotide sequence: TGTGCCAGCAGTGAGTTCACAGGGACATTCTCTGATACGCAGTATTTT. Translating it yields CASSEFTGTFSDTQYF. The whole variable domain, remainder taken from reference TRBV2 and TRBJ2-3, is EPEVTQTPSHQVTQMGQEVILRCVPISNHLYFYWYRQILGQKVEFLVSFYNNEISEKSEIFDDQFSVERPDGSNFTLKIRSTKLEDSAMYFCASSEFTGTFSDTQYFGPGTRLTVL.

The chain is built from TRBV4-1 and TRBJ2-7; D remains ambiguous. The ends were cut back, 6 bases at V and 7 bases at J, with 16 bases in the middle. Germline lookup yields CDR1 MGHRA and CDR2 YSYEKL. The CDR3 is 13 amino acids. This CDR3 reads CASSAPGTREQYF. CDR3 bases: TGCGCCAGCAGTGCTCCGGGCACCCGGGAGCAGTACTTC.

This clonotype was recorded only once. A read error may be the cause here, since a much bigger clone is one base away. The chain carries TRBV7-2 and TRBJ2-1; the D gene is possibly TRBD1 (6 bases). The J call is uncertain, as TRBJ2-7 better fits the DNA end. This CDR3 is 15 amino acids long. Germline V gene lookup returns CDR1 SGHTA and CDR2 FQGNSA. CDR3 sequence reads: CASSLGQGPYNEQYF. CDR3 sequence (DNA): TGTGCCAGCAGCTTAGGGCAGGGGCCTTACAATGAGCAGTACTTC.

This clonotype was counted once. This CDR3 is CASSRGLLTYEQYF. CDR3 DNA: TGCGCCAGCAGCAGGGGACTTCTCACCTACGAGCAGTACTTC. The rearrangement links TRBV5-1 to TRBJ2-7; TRBD2 might be the D (6 bases). The V and J ends lost 4 bases and 2 bases respectively, with 13 bases between them. The CDR3 length is 14 residues. Germline V CDR1 and CDR2: SGHRS, YFSETQ.

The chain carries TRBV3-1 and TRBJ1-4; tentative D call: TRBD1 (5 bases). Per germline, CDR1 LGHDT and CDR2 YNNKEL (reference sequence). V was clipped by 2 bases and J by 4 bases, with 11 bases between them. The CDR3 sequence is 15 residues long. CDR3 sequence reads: CASSQWGVGNEKLFF. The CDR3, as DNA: TGTGCCAGCAGCCAATGGGGGGTTGGTAATGAAAAACTGTTTTTT.

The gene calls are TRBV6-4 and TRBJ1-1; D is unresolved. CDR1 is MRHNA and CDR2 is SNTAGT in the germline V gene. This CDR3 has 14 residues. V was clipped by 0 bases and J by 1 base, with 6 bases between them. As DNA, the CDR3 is TGTGCCAGCAGTGACTCCCCAGGGAACACTGAAGCTTTCTTT. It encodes CASSDSPGNTEAFF.

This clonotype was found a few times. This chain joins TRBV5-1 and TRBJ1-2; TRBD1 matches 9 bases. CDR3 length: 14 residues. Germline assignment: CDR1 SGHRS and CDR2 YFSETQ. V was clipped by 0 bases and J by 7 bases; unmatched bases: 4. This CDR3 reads CASSLATGGFGYTF. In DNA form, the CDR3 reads TGCGCCAGCAGCTTGGCGACAGGGGGGTTTGGCTACACCTTC.

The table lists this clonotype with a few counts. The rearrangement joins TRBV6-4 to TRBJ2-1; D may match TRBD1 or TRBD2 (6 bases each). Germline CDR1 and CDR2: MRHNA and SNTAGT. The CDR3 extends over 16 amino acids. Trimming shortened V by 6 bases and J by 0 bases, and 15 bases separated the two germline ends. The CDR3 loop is CASSEDSGASYNEQFF. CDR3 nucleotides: TGTGCCAGCAGCGAGGACTCGGGGGCCTCCTACAATGAGCAGTTCTTC.

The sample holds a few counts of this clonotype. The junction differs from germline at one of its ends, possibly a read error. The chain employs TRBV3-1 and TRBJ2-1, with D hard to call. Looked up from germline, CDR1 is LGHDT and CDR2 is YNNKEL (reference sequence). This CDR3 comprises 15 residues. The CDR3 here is CASSQDIGSNNEQFF. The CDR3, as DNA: TGTGCCAGCAGCCAAGATATAGGCTCCAACAATGAGCAGTTCTTC.

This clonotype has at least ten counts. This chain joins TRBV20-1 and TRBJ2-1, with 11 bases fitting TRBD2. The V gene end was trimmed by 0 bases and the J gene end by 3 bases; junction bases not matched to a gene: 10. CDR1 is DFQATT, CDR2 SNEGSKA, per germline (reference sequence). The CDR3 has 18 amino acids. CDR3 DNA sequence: TGCAGTGCTAGAGATACTATCTCCGGGACTAGCGGCTACAATGAGCAGTTCTTC. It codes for CSARDTISGTSGYNEQFF.

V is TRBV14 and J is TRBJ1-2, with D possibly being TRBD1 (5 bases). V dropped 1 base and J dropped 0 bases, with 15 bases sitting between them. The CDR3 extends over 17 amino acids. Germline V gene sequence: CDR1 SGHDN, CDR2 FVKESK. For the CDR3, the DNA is TGTGCCAGCAGCCAAGCCACCCCGCGGGGGGCTAACTATGGCTACACCTTC. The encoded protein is CASSQATPRGANYGYTF.

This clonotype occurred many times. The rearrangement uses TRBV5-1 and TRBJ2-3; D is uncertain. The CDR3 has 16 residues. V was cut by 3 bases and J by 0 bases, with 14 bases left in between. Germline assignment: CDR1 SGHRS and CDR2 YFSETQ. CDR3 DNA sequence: TGCGCCAGCAGCTCCCCGGCAGGTTCTAGCACAGATACGCAGTATTTT. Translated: CASSSPAGSSTDTQYF.

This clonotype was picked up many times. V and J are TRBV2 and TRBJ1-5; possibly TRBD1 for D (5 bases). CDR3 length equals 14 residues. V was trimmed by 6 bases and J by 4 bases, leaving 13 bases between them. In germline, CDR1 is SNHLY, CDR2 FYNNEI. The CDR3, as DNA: TGTGCCAGCAGCCAGGGCCTCCAGAATCAGCCCCAGCATTTT. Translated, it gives CASSQGLQNQPQHF.

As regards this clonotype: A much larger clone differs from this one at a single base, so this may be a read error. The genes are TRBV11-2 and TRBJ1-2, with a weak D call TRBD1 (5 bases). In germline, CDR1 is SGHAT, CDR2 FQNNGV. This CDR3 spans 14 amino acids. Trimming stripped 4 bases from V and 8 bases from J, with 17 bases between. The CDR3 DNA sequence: TGTGCCAGCAGCTCCACAGGAAACCCGGCGGGCTACACCTTC. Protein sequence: CASSSTGNPAGYTF.

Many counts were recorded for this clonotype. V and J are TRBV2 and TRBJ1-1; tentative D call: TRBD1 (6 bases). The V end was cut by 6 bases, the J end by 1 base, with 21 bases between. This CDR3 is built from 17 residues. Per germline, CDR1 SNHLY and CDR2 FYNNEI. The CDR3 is CASRRGTRRAKNTEAFF. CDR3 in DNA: TGTGCCAGCAGGCGTGGGACAAGGAGGGCCAAGAACACTGAAGCTTTCTTT.

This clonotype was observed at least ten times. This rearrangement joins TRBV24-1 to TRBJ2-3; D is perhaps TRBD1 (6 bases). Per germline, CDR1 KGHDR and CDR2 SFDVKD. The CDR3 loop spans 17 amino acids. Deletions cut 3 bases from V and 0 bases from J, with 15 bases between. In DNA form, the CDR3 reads TGTGCCACCAGTGATGAAACGGGACACACGAGCACAGATACGCAGTATTTT. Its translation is CATSDETGHTSTDTQYF.

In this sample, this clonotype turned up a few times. The DNA for the CDR3 is TGTGCCACCAAGACAGACAGCACAGATACGCAGTATTTT. Translation: CATKTDSTDTQYF. The rearrangement joins TRBV15 to TRBJ2-3; D possibly corresponds to TRBD1 (5 bases). CDR1 is LNHNV and CDR2 is YYDKDF in the germline V gene (reference sequence). The CDR3 loop spans 13 amino acids. Deletions cut 7 bases from V and 0 bases from J, with 8 bases between.

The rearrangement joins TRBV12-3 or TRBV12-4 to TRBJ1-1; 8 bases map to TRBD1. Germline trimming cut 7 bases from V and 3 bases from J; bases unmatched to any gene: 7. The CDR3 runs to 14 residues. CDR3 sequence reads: CASTPTGVDTEAFF. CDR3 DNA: TGTGCCAGCACCCCGACAGGGGTTGACACTGAAGCTTTCTTT.